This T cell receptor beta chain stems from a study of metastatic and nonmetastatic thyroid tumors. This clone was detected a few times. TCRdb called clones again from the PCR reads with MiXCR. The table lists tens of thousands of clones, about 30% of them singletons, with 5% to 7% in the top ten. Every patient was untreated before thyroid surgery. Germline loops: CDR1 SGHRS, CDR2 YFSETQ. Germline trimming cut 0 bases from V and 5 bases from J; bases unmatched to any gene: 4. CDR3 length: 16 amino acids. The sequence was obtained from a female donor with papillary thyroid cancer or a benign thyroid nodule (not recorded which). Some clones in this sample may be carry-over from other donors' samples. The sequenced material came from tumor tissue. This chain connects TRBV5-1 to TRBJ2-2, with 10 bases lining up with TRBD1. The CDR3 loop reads CASSLAGTGETGELFF. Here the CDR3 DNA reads TGCGCCAGCAGCTTGGCCGGGACAGGGGAAACCGGGGAGCTGTTTTTT.